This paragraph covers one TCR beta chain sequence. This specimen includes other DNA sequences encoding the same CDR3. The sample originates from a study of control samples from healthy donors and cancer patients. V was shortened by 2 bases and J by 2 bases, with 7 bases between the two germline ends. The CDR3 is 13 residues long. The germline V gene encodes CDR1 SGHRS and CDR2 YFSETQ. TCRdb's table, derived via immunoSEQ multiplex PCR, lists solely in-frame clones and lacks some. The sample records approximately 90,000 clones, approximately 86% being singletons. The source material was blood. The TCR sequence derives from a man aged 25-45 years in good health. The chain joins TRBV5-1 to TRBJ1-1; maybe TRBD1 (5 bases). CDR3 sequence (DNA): TGCGCCAGCAGCTTAGACAGAAACACTGAAGCTTTCTTT. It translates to CASSLDRNTEAFF.